Following are 21 T cell receptor beta chains from one sample sequenced in a study of cytomegalovirus exposure and HLA in healthy donors. The PCR used 60 Vbeta and 13 Jbeta primers. TCRdb's table, derived via immunoSEQ multiplex PCR, lists solely in-frame clones and lacks some. The repertoire holds about 160,000 clones, less than 90% seen once, with 1.5% to 2.5% in the top ten. Input material: PBMCs. The receptors were gathered from a man in his late teens or twenties in good health and CMV-seronegative.

The chain carries TRBV6-6 and TRBJ2-3; 7 positions match TRBD2. CDR1 is MNHNY and CDR2 is SVGAGI in the germline V gene (reference sequence). Germline trimming cut 5 bases from V and 1 base from J; bases unmatched to any gene: 0. This CDR3 contains 13 residues. The chain's CDR3 is CASSTSGTDTQYF. In DNA form, the CDR3 reads TGTGCCAGCAGTACTAGCGGCACAGATACGCAGTATTTT.

The rearrangement uses TRBV7-9 and TRBJ2-3; 8 nucleotides align to TRBD2. Germline CDR1 SEHNR, CDR2 FQNEAQ (reference sequence). The length of the CDR3 is 16 residues. The ends lost 1 base at V and 6 bases at J; junction bases unmatched: 9. The CDR3 region has the DNA TGTGCCAGCAGCTTAGTGTCCGTGACTAGCGTGGATACGCAGTATTTT. It encodes CASSLVSVTSVDTQYF.

This chain links TRBV2 with TRBJ2-1; no clear D. Germline V CDR1 and CDR2: SNHLY, FYNNEI. The ends were cut back, 6 bases at V and 6 bases at J, with 15 bases in the middle. The CDR3 is 14 residues long. The DNA of the CDR3 is TGTGCCAGCAGGCAGGAACTGGATGTCAATGAGCAGTTCTTC. Encoded protein: CASRQELDVNEQFF.

This rearrangement joins TRBV28 to TRBJ2-5; 11 nucleotides match TRBD1. The V and J ends lost 2 bases and 3 bases, in that order; junction bases with no gene match: 5. The CDR3 is 16 residues long. Germline CDR1 reads MDHEN; CDR2 reads SYDVKM. CDR3 in amino acids: CASSLIGQGAEETQYF. CDR3 DNA sequence: TGTGCCAGCAGTTTAATAGGACAGGGGGCGGAAGAGACCCAGTACTTC.

This chain uses TRBV29-1 with TRBJ2-1; D unclear. This CDR3 is built from 12 residues. Germline V lookup: CDR1 SQVTM, CDR2 ANQGSEA. V was cut by 3 bases and J by 7 bases, with 10 bases left in between. This chain's CDR3 is CSVDALENEQFF. DNA of the CDR3: TGCAGCGTTGACGCCCTAGAGAATGAGCAGTTCTTC.

V gene TRBV5-6 combines with J gene TRBJ2-1, with 7 nucleotides matching TRBD2. This CDR3 has 16 residues. Germline trimming cut 6 bases from V and 0 bases from J; bases unmatched to any gene: 9. In germline, CDR1 is SGHDT, CDR2 YYEEEE. Written as DNA, the CDR3 is TGTGCCAGCACCCCGGTGGCGGGAGCCTCCTACAATGAGCAGTTCTTC. Encoded protein: CASTPVAGASYNEQFF.

The chain is built from TRBV5-4 and TRBJ1-2; 7 positions agree with TRBD1. Trimming took 3 bases from V and 4 from J; bases not matched to a gene: 12. The CDR3 is made up of 16 amino acids. Germline V gives CDR1 SGHNT, CDR2 YYREEE (reference sequence). The CDR3 region has the DNA TGTGCCAGCAGCTCCACCGACAGGGTCGGTGGCTATGGCTACACCTTC. Translated, it gives CASSSTDRVGGYGYTF. The whole variable domain, filled in from reference TRBV5-4 and TRBJ1-2, reads ETGVTQSPTHLIKTRGQQVTLRCSSQSGHNTVSWYQQALGQGPQFIFQYYREEENGRGNFPPRFSGLQFPNYSSELNVNALELDDSALYLCASSSTDRVGGYGYTFGSGTRLTVV.

The rearrangement uses TRBV19 and TRBJ1-5; 9 bases map to TRBD1. CDR1 and CDR2 (germline): LNHDA, SQIVND (reference sequence). J lost 3 bases, V lost 6 bases, and 6 bases had no gene match. This CDR3 is 15 amino acids long. Written as DNA, the CDR3 is TGTGCCAGTAGGGCCGGGACAGGGAACAATCAGCCCCAGCATTTT. As protein: CASRAGTGNNQPQHF.

The chain joins TRBV7-9 to TRBJ2-7; unclear D gene. Germline CDR1 SEHNR, CDR2 FQNEAQ (reference sequence). V dropped 2 bases and J dropped 5 bases, with 13 bases sitting between them. This CDR3 comprises 14 residues. CDR3 DNA sequence: TGTGCCAGCAGCTTATGGCAGGAAACCCACGAGCAGTACTTC. Its translation is CASSLWQETHEQYF.

The rearrangement joins TRBV7-6 to TRBJ2-5; 7 bases line up with TRBD1. CDR1 is SGHVS and CDR2 is FNYEAQ in the germline V gene. This CDR3 has 17 amino acids. Trimming cost V 1 base and J 5 bases; bases outside gene matches: 13. The CDR3 spells CASSLEALEGAKETQYF. CDR3 nucleotides: TGTGCCAGCAGCTTAGAGGCCCTCGAGGGGGCGAAGGAGACCCAGTACTTC.

The CDR3: CASSLRGVYGYTF. CDR3 sequence (DNA): TGCGCCAGCAGCTTGAGGGGTGTCTATGGCTACACCTTC. The chain has TRBV5-1 and TRBJ1-2; possibly TRBD1 for D (5 bases). The ends were cut back, 1 base at V and 4 bases at J, with 8 bases in the middle. Germline-derived CDR1 and CDR2 are SGHRS and YFSETQ. CDR3 length: 13 amino acids.

The chain uses TRBV19 and TRBJ2-7, with D perhaps TRBD2 (5 bases). Germline V gives CDR1 LNHDA, CDR2 SQIVND (reference sequence). The length of the CDR3 is 14 residues. V was trimmed by 4 bases and J by 2 bases, leaving 12 bases between them. The CDR3 protein is CASSKGPGTYEQYF. Here the CDR3 DNA reads TGTGCCAGTAGTAAGGGTCCGGGGACCTACGAGCAGTACTTC.

This clone was observed a single time. V gene TRBV7-9 combines with J gene TRBJ2-2; TRBD1 might be the D (6 bases). CDR1 is SEHNR, CDR2 FQNEAQ, per germline (reference sequence). Trimming left V 5 bases short and J 2 bases short, with 24 bases between. This CDR3 region has 19 residues. The CDR3 spells CASSRSPRYRDHNTGELFF. In nucleotides, the CDR3 is TGTGCCAGCAGCCGATCCCCCCGTTACAGGGACCACAACACCGGGGAGCTGTTTTTT.

The chain joins TRBV7-2 to TRBJ2-7, with TRBD1 identical over 8 bases. With 1 base clipped from V and 1 base from J, the junction kept 6 bases outside the gene matches. The CDR3 is made up of 16 amino acids. Germline V CDR1 and CDR2: SGHTA, FQGNSA. CDR3 coding DNA: TGTGCCAGCAGCTTAGGGTGGCGGACAGGGTCCTACGAGCAGTACTTC. Protein sequence: CASSLGWRTGSYEQYF.

V and J are TRBV28 and TRBJ2-5; TRBD1 matches 9 bases. Germline V gene data show CDR1 as MDHEN and CDR2 as SYDVKM. The CDR3 length is 14 residues. Trimming took 6 bases from V and 5 from J; bases not matched to a gene: 7. The DNA of the CDR3 is TGTGCCAGCAGAACAGGGGGCGCCGGGGAGACCCAGTACTTC. Translating it yields CASRTGGAGETQYF.

The chain recombines TRBV10-3 with TRBJ2-7; TRBD1 agrees at 12 bases. V lost 5 bases, J lost 2 bases, and 7 bases stayed unmatched. This CDR3 spans 16 amino acids. Germline V lookup: CDR1 ENHRY, CDR2 SYGVKD. The CDR3 bases are TGTGCCATCAGTCCCTCGGGACAGGGGGCAGCCTACGAGCAGTACTTC. Translated: CAISPSGQGAAYEQYF.

The chain carries TRBV18 and TRBJ2-3, with TRBD2 matching over 9 bases. The ends lost 3 bases at V and 1 base at J; junction bases unmatched: 2. Germline V gene sequence: CDR1 KGHSH, CDR2 LQKENI. The CDR3 has 15 residues. CDR3 in amino acids: CASSPSGGRTDTQYF. The CDR3 nucleotides read TGTGCCAGCTCACCCAGCGGGGGGCGCACAGATACGCAGTATTTT.

The genes are TRBV6-1 and TRBJ1-5; 7 bases are a match to TRBD1. Germline V gene lookup returns CDR1 MNHNS and CDR2 SASEGT. The CDR3 has 15 amino acids. The trim removed 7 bases at V and 5 bases at J, leaving 11 bases unmatched. In DNA, the CDR3 is TGTGCCAGCAAGGGGGTTAAGGGGGCCTATCAGCCCCAGCATTTT. Translating it yields CASKGVKGAYQPQHF.

V usage is TRBV19 and J usage is TRBJ2-1; 9 bases map to TRBD2. CDR3 length equals 16 residues. Trimming took 6 bases from V and 2 from J; bases not matched to a gene: 8. Germline loops: CDR1 LNHDA, CDR2 SQIVND (reference sequence). The chain's CDR3 is CASSPLAGEAYNEQFF. The DNA of the CDR3 is TGTGCCAGTAGCCCTTTAGCGGGAGAGGCCTACAATGAGCAGTTCTTC.

The chain uses TRBV5-1 and TRBJ1-1; a possible D gene is TRBD1 (6 bases). V was cut by 1 base and J by 4 bases, with 11 bases left in between. The CDR3 length is 14 residues. Germline V gene data show CDR1 as SGHRS and CDR2 as YFSETQ. The CDR3 nucleotides read TGCGCCAGCAGCTTGCGGGGGGCAGGCACTGAAGCTTTCTTT. It translates to CASSLRGAGTEAFF.

This clone has a single count. The chain uses TRBV9 and TRBJ2-3; D perhaps matches TRBD1 (6 bases). The V gene lost 3 bases and the J gene lost 3 bases, with 11 bases spanning the gap. Germline V gene sequence: CDR1 SGDLS, CDR2 YYNGEE. The CDR3 runs 14 residues. The CDR3 DNA sequence: TGTGCCAGCAGCGGAGGGGGTTGGACAGATACGCAGTATTTT. This encodes CASSGGGWTDTQYF.